The sequence of this TCR beta chain was determined in a study of persistence of HIV-infected CD4 T cells. Study-wide context: CD4+ T cells responding to CMV or HIV-1 Gag were isolated.

The immunoSEQ assay was version 4, run in survey mode. Clones were read by immunoSEQ multiplex PCR, and TCRdb kept only the in-frame ones, dropping some. The table lists tens of thousands of clones, over 80% of them singletons. Stimulation used 8.5 to 10 ug/mL lysate from CMV-infected fibroblasts. Sorted nonresponding memory CD4+ T cells were CD40L-negative, CD69-negative, CD45RO-high. Stimulated PBMCs had first been depleted of CD8+ T cells. A roughly 17-hour stimulation of CD8-depleted PBMCs used anti-CD28/CD49d costimulation, CD40-blocking antibody and enfuvirtide. Remarks on this clone: The antigen is undetermined.

Specimen: CD4+ T cells sorted from PBMCs after approximately 20-hour stimulation, collected from a patient who received antiretroviral therapy. The receptor's source is an adult woman with HIV who was CMV-seropositive.

In nucleotides, the CDR3 is TGTGCCAGCAGCCTCATCGGAGGGCAGAACACTGAAGCTTTCTTT. Amino acid sequence: CASSLIGGQNTEAFF. The rearrangement uses TRBV3-1 (or the pseudogene TRBV3-2) and TRBJ1-1, with D uncertain. The CDR3 sequence is 15 residues long. The V gene's germline CDR1 is LGHDT and CDR2 YNNKEL (reference sequence). V was pared by 4 bases and J by 1 base, with 13 bases between.